This TCR beta chain comes out of a study of cytomegalovirus exposure and HLA in healthy donors. The V and J ends lost 2 bases and 5 bases respectively, with 13 bases between them. The CDR3 runs to 14 residues. From germline, CDR1 is SGDLS and CDR2 YYNGEE. Vbeta (60) and Jbeta (13) primers were used in the PCR. The data were produced by immunoSEQ multiplex PCR, yet TCRdb's version contains in-frame clones alone and is incomplete. This listing includes some 130,000 clones. The rearrangement links TRBV9 to TRBJ1-1; a possible D gene is TRBD1 (5 bases). Sample: PBMCs. This receptor was obtained from a woman between 40 and 55 years old in good health and CMV-seropositive. This chain's CDR3 is CASSVRAAWTEAFF. The CDR3 nucleotides read TGTGCCAGCAGCGTCAGGGCAGCTTGGACTGAAGCTTTCTTT.